This record looks at one T cell receptor beta chain sequence and its context. The assay was immunoSEQ multiplex PCR, and TCRdb's table has in-frame clones only and misses some. The sample includes under 250,000 clones, 85% to 90% of them seen just once. CDR1 ENHRY and CDR2 SYGVKD come from the germline V gene. The CDR3 spans 12 residues. Trimming left V 7 bases short and J 0 bases short, with 7 bases between. These data come from a study of blood T cell repertoires in COVID-19. Sequencing was carried out using PBMCs or T cells enriched from blood (not recorded which). The chain is built from TRBV10-3 and TRBJ2-7; maybe TRBD2 (5 bases). This clonotype was sampled from a woman younger than 45 with acute COVID-19. CDR3 residues: CAITGSSYEQYF. The CDR3 DNA follows: TGTGCCATCACGGGGAGCTCCTACGAGCAGTACTTC.